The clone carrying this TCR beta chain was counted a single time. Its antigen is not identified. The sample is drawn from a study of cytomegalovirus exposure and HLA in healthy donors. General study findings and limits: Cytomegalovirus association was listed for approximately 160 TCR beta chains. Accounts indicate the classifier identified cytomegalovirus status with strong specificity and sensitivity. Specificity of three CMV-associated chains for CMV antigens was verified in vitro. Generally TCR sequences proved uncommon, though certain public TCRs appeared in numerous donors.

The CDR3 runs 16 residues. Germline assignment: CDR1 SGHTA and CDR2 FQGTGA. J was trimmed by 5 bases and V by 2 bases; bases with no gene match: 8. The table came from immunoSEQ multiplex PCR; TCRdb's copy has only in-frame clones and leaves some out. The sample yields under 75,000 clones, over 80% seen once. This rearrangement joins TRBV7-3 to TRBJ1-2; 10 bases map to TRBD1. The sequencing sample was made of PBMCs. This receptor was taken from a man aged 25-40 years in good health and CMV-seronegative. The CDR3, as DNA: TGTGCCAGCAGCTTAGGGACAGGGGACGGCGGGTATGGCTACACCTTC. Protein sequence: CASSLGTGDGGYGYTF. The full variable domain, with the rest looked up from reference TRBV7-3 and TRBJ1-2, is GAGVSQTPSNKVTEKGKYVELRCDPISGHTALYWYRQSLGQGPEFLIYFQGTGAADDSGLPNDRFFAVRPEGSVSTLKIQRTERGDSAVYLCASSLGTGDGGYGYTFGSGTRLTVV.